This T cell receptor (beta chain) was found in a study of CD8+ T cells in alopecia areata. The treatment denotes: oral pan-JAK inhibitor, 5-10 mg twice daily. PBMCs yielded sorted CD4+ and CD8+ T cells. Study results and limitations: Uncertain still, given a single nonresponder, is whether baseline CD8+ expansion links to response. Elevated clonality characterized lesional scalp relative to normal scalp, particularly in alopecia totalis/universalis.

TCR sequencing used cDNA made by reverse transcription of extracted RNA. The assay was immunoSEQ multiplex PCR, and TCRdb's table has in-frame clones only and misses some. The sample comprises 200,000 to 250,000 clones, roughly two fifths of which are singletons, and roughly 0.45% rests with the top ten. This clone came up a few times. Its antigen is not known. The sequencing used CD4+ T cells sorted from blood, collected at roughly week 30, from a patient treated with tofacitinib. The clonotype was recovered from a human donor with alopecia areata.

In DNA form, the CDR3 reads TGTGCCAGCACCCTTAAGGGTCTAATCTACGAGCAGTACTTC. This encodes CASTLKGLIYEQYF. The chain links TRBV28 to TRBJ2-7, with unresolved D. The CDR3 length is 14 residues. CDR1 is MDHEN, CDR2 SYDVKM, per germline. V lost 7 bases, J lost 3 bases, and 16 bases lay in between.